This T cell receptor (beta chain) came from a study of CD8+ T cells in alopecia areata. At the level of the study: The study gave treated patients oral tofacitinib at 5 to 10 mg twice daily. Whole-study findings and limits: Scalp clonality and expanded CD8+ clones among the top 100 fell significantly with tofacitinib. With patients, TCR sharing proved less clear than in mice, a difference possibly related to HLA.

Unmatched junction bases numbered 8, after V lost 5 bases and J lost 0 bases. The CDR3 runs 16 residues. Germline loops: CDR1 MNHEY, CDR2 SMNVEV (reference sequence). Extraction and reverse transcription of RNA yielded cDNA as the sequencing template. The method was immunoSEQ multiplex PCR; TCRdb's version includes in-frame clones alone and lacks a portion of them. The sample has about 110,000 clones, around 83% seen once; the top ten hold around 25%. Treatment of the sample: oral pan-JAK inhibitor, 5-10 mg twice daily. Details on this clone: Its antigen is unknown.

The receptor was derived from a human donor with alopecia areata. The gene calls are TRBV27 and TRBJ2-7, with TRBD1 matching 9 bases. The sequenced sample was CD8+ T cells sorted from blood, obtained at week 24, from a patient treated with tofacitinib. CDR3 in amino acids: CASSPGTGLSSYEQYF. Here the CDR3 DNA reads TGTGCCAGCAGTCCCGGGACAGGGTTGAGCTCCTACGAGCAGTACTTC.